These 5 T cell receptor beta chains were all obtained from the same sample, sequenced in a study of cytomegalovirus exposure and HLA in healthy donors. Sequencing used immunoSEQ multiplex PCR; TCRdb keeps in-frame clones, though not all of them. This repertoire shows about 250,000 clones, roughly 84% found once; its top ten account for about 11%. The source material was PBMCs. Receptors originate from a man younger than 35 in good health and CMV-seropositive.

This chain joins TRBV9 and TRBJ2-2, with 10 bases fitting TRBD2. V dropped 5 bases and J dropped 4; count of bases not matched to a gene: 5. The CDR3 has 15 amino acids. CDR1 is SGDLS and CDR2 is YYNGEE in the germline V gene. CDR3 in DNA: TGTGCCAGCAGGGATAGCGGGAGGCCCACCGGGGAGCTGTTTTTT. It encodes CASRDSGRPTGELFF.

Details on this clone: Other DNA sequences in the sample encode the same CDR3. This chain joins TRBV2 and TRBJ2-3; D gene ambiguous. Germline CDR1 and CDR2: SNHLY and FYNNEI. Trimming left V 4 bases short and J 6 bases short, with 5 bases between. This CDR3 is 11 amino acids long. In DNA form, the CDR3 reads TGTGCCAGCAGTGTAGGGGATACGCAGTATTTT. Translating it yields CASSVGDTQYF.

This clone was seen once. The gene calls are TRBV5-1 and TRBJ2-3; 9 nucleotides line up with TRBD1. Germline lookup yields CDR1 SGHRS and CDR2 YFSETQ. The CDR3 loop spans 15 amino acids. V was clipped by 7 bases and J by 2 bases; unmatched bases: 8. CDR3 residues: CASGQGTGSTDTQYF. CDR3 in DNA: TGCGCCAGCGGACAGGGGACCGGGTCCACAGATACGCAGTATTTT.

This chain links TRBV7-2 with TRBJ2-1, with TRBD1 identical over 10 bases. With V trimmed by 6 bases and J by 5 bases, 7 bases remained unmatched. The germline gives CDR1 SGHTA, CDR2 FQGNSA. CDR3 length: 15 residues. CDR3 nucleotide sequence: TGTGCCAGCAGACCCCCGGGACAGGGGCACAATGAGCAGTTCTTC. Translated, it gives CASRPPGQGHNEQFF. Full variable domain (outside the CDR3, taken from reference TRBV7-2 and TRBJ2-1): GAGVSQSPSNKVTEKGKDVELRCDPISGHTALYWYRQSLGQGLEFLIYFQGNSAPDKSGLPSDRFSAERTGGSVSTLTIQRTQQEDSAVYLCASRPPGQGHNEQFFGPGTRLTVL.

The V gene is TRBV27, the J gene TRBJ2-7, with a possible D match to TRBD1 (6 bases). The V gene lost 6 bases and the J gene lost 0 bases, with 15 bases spanning the gap. This CDR3 has 15 residues. In germline, CDR1 is MNHEY, CDR2 SMNVEV (reference sequence). CDR3: CASRVQGVSSYEQYF. The CDR3, as DNA: TGTGCCAGCAGAGTACAGGGAGTTAGCTCCTACGAGCAGTACTTC.